The 13 T cell receptor beta chains given below trace back to one sample, sequenced in a study of identical twins. TCRdb processed the 5' RACE reads anew with MiXCR; each CDR3 protein has one entry. This sample has 1.5 million to 2 million distinct CDR3 sequences, with around a third found just once. The specimen sequenced was cord blood. The receptors were sampled from a newborn girl in good health.

This clonotype was observed a handful of times. The V gene is TRBV6-5, the J gene TRBJ2-7, with 10 bases that match TRBD1. Germline values: CDR1 MNHEY, CDR2 SVGAGI. V lost 5 bases and J lost 4; bases outside the gene matches: 8. The CDR3 contains 15 residues. The CDR3 DNA reads as TGTGCCAGCAGTGCCGGGACAGGGGTTAATTACGAGCAGTACTTC. Translation: CASSAGTGVNYEQYF.

The rearrangement joins TRBV20-1 to TRBJ2-2; TRBD1 matches 9 bases. V shed 5 bases and J 5 bases; nucleotides not matched to a gene: 3. Germline values: CDR1 DFQATT, CDR2 SNEGSKA (reference sequence). This CDR3 comprises 13 residues. The CDR3 reads CSAGDRATGELFF. As DNA, the CDR3 is TGCAGTGCTGGGGACAGGGCGACCGGGGAGCTGTTTTTT.

This clonotype was detected a few times. The chain carries TRBV7-8 and TRBJ1-2; a weak D match, TRBD1 (6 bases). CDR1 is SGHVS, CDR2 FQNEAQ, per germline. The CDR3 runs 15 residues. V lost 5 bases to trimming and J lost 2 bases, with 15 bases between them. The CDR3 reads CASSKPTGSNYGYTF. As DNA, the CDR3 is TGTGCCAGCAGCAAACCTACAGGGTCCAACTATGGCTACACCTTC.

The chain has TRBV4-2 and TRBJ2-5; D tentatively reads TRBD1 or TRBD2 (7 bases each). CDR1 is LGHNA, CDR2 YNFKEQ, per germline. This CDR3 contains 17 residues. Trimming removed 0 bases at V and 3 bases at J, with 17 bases between. The CDR3 DNA follows: TGTGCCAGCAGCCAAGACCGGAGACAGGGAGGGGAAGAGACCCAGTACTTC. This encodes CASSQDRRQGGEETQYF.

The rearrangement uses TRBV2 and TRBJ2-7; D ambiguous. V lost 6 bases, J lost 1 base, and 13 bases lay in between. Germline CDR1 SNHLY, CDR2 FYNNEI. The CDR3 length is 14 residues. The CDR3 reads CASRLAYLSYEQYF. CDR3 nucleotides: TGTGCCAGCAGGTTGGCATACCTTTCCTACGAGCAGTACTTC.

The rearrangement joins TRBV9 to TRBJ2-1; 7 bases are shared with TRBD2. CDR1 is SGDLS and CDR2 is YYNGEE in the germline V gene. CDR3 length: 15 residues. Trimming at V came to 0 bases and at J to 4 bases, leaving 4 bases not matched to a gene. The CDR3 region is CASSVAGTTYNEQFF. CDR3 nucleotides: TGTGCCAGCAGCGTAGCCGGGACTACTTACAATGAGCAGTTCTTC.

This clonotype was counted only a few times. At one boundary the junction diverges from the germline segment, which might be a read error. The CDR3 DNA is TGTGCCAGCAGCGTAGCTACGCTAGGCTCCCACAATGAGCAGTTCTTC. Encoded protein: CASSVATLGSHNEQFF. The genes are TRBV9 and TRBJ2-1; unclear D gene. This CDR3 is built from 16 residues. Germline V gene data show CDR1 as SGDLS and CDR2 as YYNGEE.

This chain links TRBV4-1 with TRBJ1-1; tentatively, D is TRBD1 (5 bases). Trimming shortened V by 3 bases and J by 1 base, and 12 bases separated the two germline ends. The CDR3 spans 15 residues. Germline CDR1 MGHRA, CDR2 YSYEKL. The CDR3 loop is CASSQAGYGNTEAFF. The CDR3 DNA sequence: TGCGCCAGCAGCCAGGCAGGGTATGGGAACACTGAAGCTTTCTTT.

The rearrangement links TRBV10-2 to TRBJ1-1; D is uncertain. From germline, CDR1 is WSHSY and CDR2 SAAADI. The CDR3 loop spans 13 amino acids. V lost 0 bases and J lost 5, with 7 bases in between. CDR3 DNA sequence: TGCGCCAGCAGTGAGTCGACGGGTACTGAAGCTTTCTTT. Its protein is CASSESTGTEAFF.

The chain uses TRBV12-5 and TRBJ2-5; D possibly corresponds to TRBD1 (5 bases). The germline V gene has CDR1 LGHNT and CDR2 FRNRAP. The CDR3 loop spans 12 amino acids. Trimming pared 1 base from V and 11 bases from J, leaving 11 bases between. The CDR3: CASGLGGNEQYF. CDR3 coding DNA: TGTGCTAGTGGTTTGGGGGGCAATGAGCAGTACTTC.

The rearrangement uses TRBV10-3 and TRBJ2-7; the D gene is possibly TRBD2 (6 bases). The CDR3 consists of 14 residues. The germline CDR1 and CDR2 sequences are ENHRY and SYGVKD. V was trimmed by 5 bases and J by 3 bases, leaving 14 bases between them. The CDR3: CAISSHRRDYEQYF. CDR3 sequence (DNA): TGTGCCATCAGTTCTCACAGGAGGGACTACGAGCAGTACTTC.

This clonotype was detected only a few times. The V call is TRBV27, the J call TRBJ1-1; no reliable D call. CDR1 is MNHEY and CDR2 is SMNVEV in the germline V gene (reference sequence). Trimming left V 0 bases short and J 9 bases short, with 11 bases between. CDR3 length: 13 amino acids. The CDR3 DNA follows: TGTGCCAGCAGTTTATCAAGGTCGCAGCAAGCTTTCTTT. Protein sequence: CASSLSRSQQAFF.

Only a few counts were recorded for this clonotype. The chain is built from TRBV5-6 and TRBJ2-7, with D possibly being TRBD2 (5 bases). Deletions cut 1 base from V and 1 base from J, with 9 bases between. Germline values: CDR1 SGHDT, CDR2 YYEEEE. CDR3 length: 14 residues. The CDR3 DNA follows: TGTGCCAGCAGCTTGTTGCCGGGGTCCTACGAGCAGTACTTC. It encodes CASSLLPGSYEQYF. The entire variable domain, with the rest obtained from reference TRBV5-6 and TRBJ2-7, is as follows: DAGVTQSPTHLIKTRGQQVTLRCSPKSGHDTVSWYQQALGQGPQFIFQYYEEEERQRGNFPDRFSGHQFPNYSSELNVNALLLGDSALYLCASSLLPGSYEQYFGPGTRLTVT.